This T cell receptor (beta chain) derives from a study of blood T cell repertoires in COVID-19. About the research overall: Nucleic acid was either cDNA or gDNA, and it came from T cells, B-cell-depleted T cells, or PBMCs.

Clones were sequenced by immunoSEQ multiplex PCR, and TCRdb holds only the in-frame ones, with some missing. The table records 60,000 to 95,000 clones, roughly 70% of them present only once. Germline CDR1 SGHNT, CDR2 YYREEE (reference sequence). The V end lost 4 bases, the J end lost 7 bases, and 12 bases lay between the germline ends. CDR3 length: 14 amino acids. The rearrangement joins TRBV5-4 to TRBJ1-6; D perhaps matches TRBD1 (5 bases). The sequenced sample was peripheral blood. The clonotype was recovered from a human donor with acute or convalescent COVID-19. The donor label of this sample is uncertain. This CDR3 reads CASSISTVNSPLHF. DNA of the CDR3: TGTGCCAGCAGCATATCGACAGTAAATTCACCCCTCCACTTT. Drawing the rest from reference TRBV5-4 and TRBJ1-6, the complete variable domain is ETGVTQSPTHLIKTRGQQVTLRCSSQSGHNTVSWYQQALGQGPQFIFQYYREEENGRGNFPPRFSGLQFPNYSSELNVNALELDDSALYLCASSISTVNSPLHFGNGTRLTVT.